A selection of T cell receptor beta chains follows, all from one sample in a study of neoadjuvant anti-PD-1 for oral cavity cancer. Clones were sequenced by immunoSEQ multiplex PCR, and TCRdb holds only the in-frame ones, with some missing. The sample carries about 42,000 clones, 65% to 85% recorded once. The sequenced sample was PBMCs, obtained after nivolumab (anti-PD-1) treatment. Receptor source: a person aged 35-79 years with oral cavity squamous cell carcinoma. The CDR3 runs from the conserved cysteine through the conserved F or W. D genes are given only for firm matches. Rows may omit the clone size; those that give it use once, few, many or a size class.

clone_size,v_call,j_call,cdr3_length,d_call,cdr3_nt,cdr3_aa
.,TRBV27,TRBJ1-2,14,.,TGTGCCAGCAAAGGGGGGATTCGAGATGTTGGTCCCACCTTC,CASKGGIRDVGPTF
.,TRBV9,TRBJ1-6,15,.,TGTGCCAGCAGCTCACGGGACGCCGGCATTTCACCCCTCCACTTT,CASSSRDAGISPLHF
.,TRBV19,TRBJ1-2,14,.,TGTGCCAGTAGTATGGGGACGGCTAGCTATGGCTACACCTTC,CASSMGTASYGYTF
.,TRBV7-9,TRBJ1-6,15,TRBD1,TGTGCCAGCAGCCCAGCAGGGGGAAGCGGCTCACCCCTCCACTTT,CASSPAGGSGSPLHF
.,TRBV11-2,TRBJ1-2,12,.,TGTGCCAGCAGCTGGGACGGCTATGGCTACACCTTC,CASSWDGYGYTF
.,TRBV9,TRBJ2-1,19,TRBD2,TGTGCCAGCGCGAAGAGGGTGGGCCTAGCGGCCCAATCCTACAATGAGCAGTTCTTC,CASAKRVGLAAQSYNEQFF
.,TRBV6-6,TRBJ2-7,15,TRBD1,TGTGCCAGCACCCCGACAGGGACGCAAGCCTACGAGCAGTACTTC,CASTPTGTQAYEQYF
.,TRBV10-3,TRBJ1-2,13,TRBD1,TGTGCCATCAGTGCCGACAGGGGGCGCGACTACACCTTC,CAISADRGRDYTF
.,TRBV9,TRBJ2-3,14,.,TGTGCCAGCAGCTTTGGGATCTCGACAGATACGCAGTATTTT,CASSFGISTDTQYF
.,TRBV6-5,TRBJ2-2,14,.,TGTGCCAGCAGAACGACAGGGAACACCGGGGAGCTGTTTTTT,CASRTTGNTGELFF
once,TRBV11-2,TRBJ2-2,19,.,TGTGCCAGCAGCAATTACCCCGTAGGTAATCCTAGGTACACCGGGGAGCTGTTTTTT,CASSNYPVGNPRYTGELFF
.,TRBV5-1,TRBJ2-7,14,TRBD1,TGCGCCAGCAGCCTAGGACAGGGGGGGTACGAGCAGTACTTC,CASSLGQGGYEQYF
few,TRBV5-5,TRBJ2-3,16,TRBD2,TGTGCCAGCAGCTCTTTGGGACTAGCGGGCACAGATACGCAGTATTTT,CASSSLGLAGTDTQYF
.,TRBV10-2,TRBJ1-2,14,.,TGCGCCAGCAGTGGGACAGCCCCTTTCTATGGCTACACCTTC,CASSGTAPFYGYTF
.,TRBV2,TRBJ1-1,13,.,TGTGCCAGCAGGACAGGCGAGTTCACTGAAGCTTTCTTT,CASRTGEFTEAFF
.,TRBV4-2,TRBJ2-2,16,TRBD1,TGTGCCAGCAGCCAGGAGACAGGGCCTAACACCGGGGAGCTGTTTTTT,CASSQETGPNTGELFF
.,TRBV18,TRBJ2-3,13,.,TGTGCCAGCTCACGAGACAGCACAGATACGCAGTATTTT,CASSRDSTDTQYF
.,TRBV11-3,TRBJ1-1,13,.,TGTGCCAGCAGCTTGGGGATGAACACTGAAGCTTTCTTT,CASSLGMNTEAFF
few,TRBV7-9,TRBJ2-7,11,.,TGTGCCAGCAGCGTTAGCTCCGAGCAGTACTTC,CASSVSSEQYF
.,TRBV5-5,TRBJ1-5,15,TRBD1,TGTGCCAGCAGCTCGACAGGGGTCCTTAATCAGCCCCAGCATTTT,CASSSTGVLNQPQHF
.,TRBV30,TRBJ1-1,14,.,TGTGCCTGGACTAATAGGAAGGGTTACACTGAAGCTTTCTTT,CAWTNRKGYTEAFF
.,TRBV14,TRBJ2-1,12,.,TGTGCCAGCAGCCAAGTAGGAGACCGGGCGTTCTTC,CASSQVGDRAFF
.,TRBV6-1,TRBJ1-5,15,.,TGTGCCAGCAGTGAAGCGTGGACGGGGTCTCAGCCCCAGCATTTT,CASSEAWTGSQPQHF
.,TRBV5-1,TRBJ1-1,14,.,TGCGCCAGCAGCTTGGCCAACCTAAACACTGAAGCTTTCTTT,CASSLANLNTEAFF
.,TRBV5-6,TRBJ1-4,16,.,TGTGCCAGCAGCTTGGAGACGGGTGCAACTAATGAAAAACTGTTTTTT,CASSLETGATNEKLFF
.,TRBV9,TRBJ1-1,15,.,TGTGCCAGCAGCGGAGGACAGACGATGAACACTGAAGCTTTCTTT,CASSGGQTMNTEAFF
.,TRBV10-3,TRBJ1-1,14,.,TGTGCCACCTCTTTGGAAGATCAAAACACTGAAGCTTTCTTT,CATSLEDQNTEAFF
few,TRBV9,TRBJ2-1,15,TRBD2,TGTGCCAGCAGCGTCCTAGCGGGAGTAGCCAATGAGCAGTTCTTC,CASSVLAGVANEQFF
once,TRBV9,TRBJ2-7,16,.,TGTGCCAGCAGCGTAAGTAGACTATCTAGCTCCTACGAGCAGTACTTC,CASSVSRLSSSYEQYF
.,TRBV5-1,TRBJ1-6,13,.,TGCGCCAGCGGGGACGGTGATAATTCACCCCTCCACTTT,CASGDGDNSPLHF
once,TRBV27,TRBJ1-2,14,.,TGTGCCAGCAGTTTGCGGCCCCGTATGGATGGCTACACCTTC,CASSLRPRMDGYTF
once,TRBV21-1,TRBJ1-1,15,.,TGTGCCAGCAGCAAAGGGGGACTGTGGAACACTGAAGCTTTCTTT,CASSKGGLWNTEAFF
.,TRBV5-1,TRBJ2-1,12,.,TGCGCCAGCAGCTTAGGGGGAAATGAGCAGTTCTTC,CASSLGGNEQFF
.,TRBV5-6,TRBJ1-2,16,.,TGTGCCAGCAGCTCCCTTACAGGGTGGCCGGGGTATGGCTACACCTTC,CASSSLTGWPGYGYTF
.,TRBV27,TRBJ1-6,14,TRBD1,TGTGCCAGCAGTTTCGGACAGGTGGGCTCACCCCTCCACTTT,CASSFGQVGSPLHF
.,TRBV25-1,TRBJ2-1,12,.,TGTGCCAGCAGCCTCACCAGGGGTTCGCAGTTCTTC,CASSLTRGSQFF
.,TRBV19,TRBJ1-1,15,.,TGTGCCAGTAGTCCCCAGACAGTTATGAACACTGAAGCTTTCTTT,CASSPQTVMNTEAFF
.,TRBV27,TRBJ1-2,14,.,TGTGCCAGCAGGGACACCGGAGGTAACTATGGCTACACCTTC,CASRDTGGNYGYTF
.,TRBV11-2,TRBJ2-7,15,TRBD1,TGTGCCAGCAGCTTGGGGACAGCTTTCTCCTACGAGCAGTACTTC,CASSLGTAFSYEQYF
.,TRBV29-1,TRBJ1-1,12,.,TGCAGCGTTGAAGAAAAAGGGGCCAGGAGAATCTTT,CSVEEKGARRIF
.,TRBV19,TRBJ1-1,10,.,TGTGCCACCGGTCGGACTGAAGCTTTCTTT,CATGRTEAFF
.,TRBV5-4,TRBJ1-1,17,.,TGTGCCAGCAGCTTTGGGGCTCGTGGGGTTCGGAACACTGAAGCTTTCTTT,CASSFGARGVRNTEAFF
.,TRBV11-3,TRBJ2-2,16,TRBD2,TGTGCCAGCAGTTCGCGGGGGGCAAGCGGGTCTGGGGAGCTGTTTTTT,CASSSRGASGSGELFF
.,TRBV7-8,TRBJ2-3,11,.,TGTGCCAGCAGCTTTTCCGATACGCAGTATTTT,CASSFSDTQYF
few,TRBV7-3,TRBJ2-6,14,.,TGTGCCAGCAGCCTCACCTCCGGGGCCAACGTCCTGACTTTC,CASSLTSGANVLTF
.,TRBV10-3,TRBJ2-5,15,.,TGTGCCATCAGTGATGGAGGGACACGGGGAGAGACCCAGTACTTC,CAISDGGTRGETQYF
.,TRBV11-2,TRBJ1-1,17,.,TGTGCCAGCAGCTTACTCGGGGTTAAGGTAATGAACACTGAAGCTTTCTTT,CASSLLGVKVMNTEAFF
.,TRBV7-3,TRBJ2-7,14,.,TGTGCCAGCAGCTCCCTGGCCTACGGCGGCGAGCAGTACTTC,CASSSLAYGGEQYF
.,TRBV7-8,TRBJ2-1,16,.,TGTGCCAGCAGCTTAGTCGGGGCAGCCCAGTACCATGAGCAGTTCTTC,CASSLVGAAQYHEQFF
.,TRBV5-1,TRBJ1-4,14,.,TGCGCCAGCAGCTTGGACGGAACTAATGAAAAACTGTTTTTT,CASSLDGTNEKLFF
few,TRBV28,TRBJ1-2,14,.,TGTGCCAGCAGTTCGCCTCCAGGGGTCTATGGCTACACCTTC,CASSSPPGVYGYTF
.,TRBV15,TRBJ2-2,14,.,TGTGCCACCAGCAGAGATAAGGGCGGCGGGGAGCTGTTTTTT,CATSRDKGGGELFF
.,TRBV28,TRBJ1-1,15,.,TGTGCCAGCAGTCTCCCGGGACCGTTGGACACTGAAGCTTTCTTT,CASSLPGPLDTEAFF